Following are 27 T cell receptor beta chains from one sample sequenced in a study of OX40 agonist ivuxolimab in advanced cancers. Here immunoSEQ multiplex PCR was the method, and the copy in TCRdb shows in-frame clones only, minus some. Here the sample spans 84,000 or so clones, 70% to 90% being singletons. Sequencing used CD4+ or CD8+ T cells sorted from blood, obtained in a trial of the OX40 agonist ivuxolimab. Every receptor here comes from an adult with an advanced solid tumor such as melanoma, head and neck, liver or kidney cancer.

The chain couples TRBV10-2 to TRBJ2-6, with 8 bases fitting TRBD1. V was pared by 7 bases and J by 0 bases, with 8 bases of the junction left unmatched. This CDR3 comprises 17 residues. Germline V gene data show CDR1 as WSHSY and CDR2 as SAAADI. Written as DNA, the CDR3 is TGCGCCAGCACCGCCGGGACAGGATACTCTGGGGCCAACGTCCTGACTTTC. It translates to CASTAGTGYSGANVLTF.

V usage is TRBV7-2 and J usage is TRBJ2-7; 9 bases line up with TRBD2. Germline loops: CDR1 SGHTA, CDR2 FQGNSA. The CDR3 covers 18 residues. V lost 4 bases and J lost 3; bases outside the gene matches: 16. The CDR3 sequence is CASSYRNSLSGGRYEQYF. The CDR3 nucleotides read TGTGCCAGCAGCTACCGCAACTCGCTTAGCGGGGGCCGCTACGAGCAGTACTTC.

The V call is TRBV27, the J call TRBJ2-1; 9 positions match TRBD2. The germline V gene has CDR1 MNHEY and CDR2 SMNVEV (reference sequence). The length of the CDR3 is 14 residues. V shed 2 bases and J 6 bases; nucleotides not matched to a gene: 2. CDR3 nucleotide sequence: TGTGCCAGCAGTTTAGTGCGGGGGGGCAATGAGCAGTTCTTC. It yields the protein CASSLVRGGNEQFF.

This clone has only one observation. This chain joins TRBV6-1 and TRBJ1-2; D is perhaps TRBD1 (6 bases). CDR1 and CDR2 from the germline V gene are MNHNS and SASEGT. The CDR3 consists of 13 residues. V was clipped by 8 bases and J by 2 bases, with 12 bases between them. In DNA, the CDR3 is TGTGCCAGCCAGGGGTTGGTAAACTATGGCTACACCTTC. Protein: CASQGLVNYGYTF.

The rearrangement uses TRBV19 and TRBJ2-1; 10 bases match TRBD2. J lost 7 bases, V lost 6 bases, and 9 bases had no gene match. This CDR3 has 15 residues. The germline V gene has CDR1 LNHDA and CDR2 SQIVND (reference sequence). The CDR3 loop reads CASSSLAGVGNEQFF. The CDR3 nucleotides are TGTGCCAGTAGCTCCCTAGCGGGGGTGGGTAATGAGCAGTTCTTC.

This clone was detected only once. This sequence joins TRBV7-8 and TRBJ1-5, with 9 bases fitting TRBD1. The CDR3 length is 15 residues. V shed 3 bases, J shed 6 bases, and the junction held 6 bases outside the gene matches. CDR1 and CDR2 (germline): SGHVS, FQNEAQ. In nucleotides, the CDR3 is TGTGCCAGCAGCTTCCGGGACAGGGAGGCTCAGCCCCAGCATTTT. Translated, it gives CASSFRDREAQPQHF. The full variable domain, its missing parts supplied by reference TRBV7-8 and TRBJ1-5, is GAGVSQSPRYKVAKRGQDVALRCDPISGHVSLFWYQQALGQGPEFLTYFQNEAQLDKSGLPSDRFFAERPEGSVSTLKIQRTQQEDSAVYLCASSFRDREAQPQHFGDGTRLSIL.

The chain has TRBV9 and TRBJ2-2; 8 bases fit TRBD1. The CDR3 runs 16 residues. The V and J ends lost 4 bases and 4 bases, in that order; junction bases with no gene match: 9. Per the germline V gene, CDR1 is SGDLS and CDR2 is YYNGEE. DNA for the CDR3: TGTGCCAGCAGCTTCCCAGGGGGCGCGGGCACCGGGGAGCTGTTTTTT. It encodes CASSFPGGAGTGELFF.

The chain joins TRBV5-1 to TRBJ2-7; TRBD2 matches at 12 bases. CDR1 is SGHRS and CDR2 is YFSETQ in the germline V gene. The V segment lost 0 bases and the J segment 4 bases; nucleotides outside the gene matches: 2. The CDR3 length is 15 residues. The CDR3 DNA follows: TGCGCCAGCAGCTTGGCTAGCGGGGGGGGATACGAGCAGTACTTC. Translated: CASSLASGGGYEQYF.

The gene calls are TRBV6-5 and TRBJ2-7, with 9 positions matching TRBD1. J gave up 0 bases and V 0 bases, and 0 bases lay outside the gene matches. Germline-derived CDR1 and CDR2 are MNHEY and SVGAGI. This CDR3 region has 15 residues. CDR3 sequence: CASSYSTGGSYEQYF. CDR3 bases: TGTGCCAGCAGTTACTCGACAGGGGGCTCCTACGAGCAGTACTTC.

V gene TRBV6-6 combines with J gene TRBJ2-2; no firm D call. Germline CDR1 and CDR2: MNHNY and SVGAGI (reference sequence). CDR3 size: 13 residues. The ends were cut back, 2 bases at V and 6 bases at J, with 7 bases in the middle. The DNA for the CDR3 is TGTGCCAGCAGTTACCGCCCTGCCGGGGAGCTGTTTTTT. It is translated as CASSYRPAGELFF.

The chain carries TRBV2 and TRBJ1-1; D is ambiguous. The length of the CDR3 is 15 residues. Trimming pared 4 bases from V and 4 bases from J, leaving 16 bases between. CDR1 is SNHLY, CDR2 FYNNEI, per germline. The chain's CDR3 is CASSVAFGSPTEAFF. The CDR3 DNA follows: TGTGCCAGCAGTGTGGCCTTCGGAAGTCCCACTGAAGCTTTCTTT.

The rearrangement uses TRBV7-9 and TRBJ2-7; 8 positions match TRBD2. V was pared by 5 bases and J by 3 bases, with 9 bases of the junction left unmatched. The CDR3 has 15 amino acids. The germline CDR1 and CDR2 sequences are SEHNR and FQNEAQ (reference sequence). The CDR3 protein is CASSPGGGGYYEQYF. The DNA of the CDR3 is TGTGCCAGCAGCCCCGGGGGGGGAGGTTACTACGAGCAGTACTTC.

The CDR3 region is CASSQILGPGGYGYTF. The CDR3 DNA sequence: TGCGCCAGCAGCCAAATCCTAGGGCCGGGAGGGTATGGCTACACCTTC. This chain connects TRBV4-3 to TRBJ1-2, with D uncertain. The CDR3 covers 16 residues. Germline V gives CDR1 LGHNA, CDR2 YSLEER. Trimming cost V 2 bases and J 5 bases, with 18 bases left between them.

This rearrangement joins TRBV5-4 to TRBJ2-7; D might be TRBD1 (6 bases). This CDR3 has 16 residues. V gave up 0 bases and J gave up 3 bases, with 16 bases separating them. Germline CDR1 and CDR2: SGHNT and YYREEE (reference sequence). CDR3 in DNA: TGTGCCAGCAGCTTGGACGGAATGGCCAGGGGCTACGAGCAGTACTTC. Translating it yields CASSLDGMARGYEQYF.

The chain uses TRBV9 and TRBJ2-3, with 10 bases aligning to TRBD1. V shed 5 bases and J 4 bases; nucleotides not matched to a gene: 7. This CDR3 spans 15 amino acids. In germline, CDR1 is SGDLS, CDR2 YYNGEE. The CDR3 sequence: CASSWGGQGADTQYF. Written as DNA, the CDR3 is TGTGCCAGCAGTTGGGGAGGACAGGGGGCAGATACGCAGTATTTT. The variable domain in full, completed from reference TRBV9 and TRBJ2-3, reads DSGVTQTPKHLITATGQRVTLRCSPRSGDLSVYWYQQSLDQGLQFLIQYYNGEERAKGNILERFSAQQFPDLHSELNLSSLELGDSALYFCASSWGGQGADTQYFGPGTRLTVL.

V usage is TRBV30 and J usage is TRBJ1-2; no reliable D call. Germline V CDR1 and CDR2: GTSNPN, SVGIG (reference sequence). The CDR3 has 11 amino acids. Trimming pared 5 bases from V and 8 bases from J, leaving 12 bases between. CDR3 sequence reads: CAWQHKRGYTF. In DNA form, the CDR3 reads TGTGCCTGGCAACATAAGCGGGGCTACACCTTC.

The rearrangement links TRBV5-1 to TRBJ1-3; 9 nucleotides align to TRBD1. CDR3 length equals 17 residues. V lost 5 bases to trimming and J lost 2 bases; unmatched junction nucleotides: 11. The V gene's germline CDR1 is SGHRS and CDR2 YFSETQ. The CDR3 sequence: CASRLGGQGTPGNTIYF. The CDR3 coding sequence is TGCGCCAGCAGACTCGGGGGACAGGGAACTCCTGGAAACACCATATATTTT.

This rearrangement joins TRBV5-8 to TRBJ1-1, with D possibly TRBD1 on 6 matching bases. The CDR3 spans 13 residues. Per germline, CDR1 SGHTS and CDR2 YDEGEE. V was trimmed by 4 bases and J by 1 base, leaving 8 bases between them. CDR3 protein: CASSPGQNTEAFF. The CDR3 region has the DNA TGTGCCAGCAGCCCGGGACAGAACACTGAAGCTTTCTTT.

The chain carries TRBV7-9 and TRBJ2-7, with 7 bases matching TRBD2. Trimming at V came to 3 bases and at J to 0 bases, leaving 5 bases not matched to a gene. The CDR3 has 15 residues. The germline V gene has CDR1 SEHNR and CDR2 FQNEAQ (reference sequence). CDR3: CASSLREQASYEQYF. In nucleotides, the CDR3 is TGTGCCAGCAGCTTGCGGGAGCAGGCCTCCTACGAGCAGTACTTC.

This chain uses TRBV10-3 with TRBJ2-1; 11 nucleotides line up with TRBD1. CDR1 ENHRY and CDR2 SYGVKD come from the germline V gene. V gave up 10 bases and J gave up 3 bases; unmatched junction bases: 8. The CDR3 sequence is 15 residues long. The CDR3 DNA reads TGTGCCAGCACATCCGGGACAGGGGGCTACAATGAGCAGTTCTTC. Its protein product is CASTSGTGGYNEQFF.

The CDR3 loop reads CARTSGTTNEKLFF. Written as DNA, the CDR3 is TGCGCCAGAACCTCCGGGACAACTAATGAAAAACTGTTTTTT. The chain uses TRBV5-1 and TRBJ1-4; D is unresolved. This CDR3 comprises 14 residues. Trimming stripped 8 bases from V and 0 bases from J, with 11 bases between. The germline CDR1 and CDR2 sequences are SGHRS and YFSETQ.

The chain is built from TRBV21-1 and TRBJ1-4. TRBV21-1 is a recognized pseudogene. This CDR3 is 14 amino acids long. The chain's CDR3 is CASSLRTRVEKLFF. The CDR3, as DNA: TGTGCCAGCAGCTTGAGGACTAGGGTTGAAAAACTGTTTTTT.

V is TRBV5-1 and J is TRBJ2-7; TRBD2 matches 7 bases. The CDR3 totals 15 residues. After removal of 0 bases from V and 5 bases from J, the junction contained 8 bases not matched to a gene. Germline V CDR1 and CDR2: SGHRS, YFSETQ. The CDR3 coding sequence is TGCGCCAGCAGCTTGGAGGGAGGGATGAGCCACGAGCAGTACTTC. It translates to CASSLEGGMSHEQYF.

The chain carries TRBV6-5 and TRBJ2-4; possibly TRBD1 for D (6 bases). Germline V gene sequence: CDR1 MNHEY, CDR2 SVGAGI. The V gene lost 6 bases and the J gene lost 0 bases, with 12 bases spanning the gap. CDR3 length equals 15 residues. CDR3 amino acids: CASSHTGIAKNIQYF. DNA of the CDR3: TGTGCCAGCAGCCACACAGGGATAGCCAAAAACATTCAGTACTTC.

The rearrangement joins TRBV10-3 to TRBJ2-1; the match to TRBD1 covers 12 bases. The CDR3 is made up of 18 amino acids. CDR1 and CDR2 (germline): ENHRY, SYGVKD. V shed 0 bases and J 4 bases; nucleotides not matched to a gene: 7. This CDR3 is CAISESIPGQGAYNEQFF. The CDR3 coding sequence is TGTGCCATCAGTGAGTCCATTCCGGGACAGGGGGCGTACAATGAGCAGTTCTTC.

This clone was counted a few times. V is TRBV27 and J is TRBJ2-6; D may match TRBD1 or TRBD2 (6 bases each). Trimming left V 0 bases short and J 2 bases short, with 17 bases between. The CDR3 loop spans 19 amino acids. Germline V gene data show CDR1 as MNHEY and CDR2 as SMNVEV (reference sequence). The CDR3 nucleotides are TGTGCCAGCAGTTTATCACCTATGATGGGGGGCGCTGGGGCCAACGTCCTGACTTTC. It yields the protein CASSLSPMMGGAGANVLTF.

This clone was seen just once. The chain carries TRBV25-1 and TRBJ1-2, with D possibly being TRBD1 (6 bases). The CDR3 contains 16 residues. The germline V gene encodes CDR1 MGHDK and CDR2 SYGVNS. V was shortened by 2 bases and J by 3 bases, with 16 bases between the two germline ends. In nucleotides, the CDR3 is TGTGCCAGCAGTGAACCGAGGGGTAGGGGGGACTATGGCTACACCTTC. Translating it yields CASSEPRGRGDYGYTF.